These 7 T cell receptor beta chains were sequenced from one sample in a study of blood T cell repertoires in COVID-19. Produced via immunoSEQ multiplex PCR; TCRdb's table is partial and in-frame only. The top ten clones hold around 54% of a sample with 65,000 or so clones, roughly two thirds of them seen once. Sequenced sample: PBMCs or T cells enriched from blood (not recorded which). All receptors derive from a woman aged 55 to 70 who had been exposed to COVID-19.

The chain employs TRBV6-1 and TRBJ2-4; TRBD2 agrees at 10 bases. This CDR3 has 18 amino acids. Unmatched junction bases numbered 8, after V lost 2 bases and J lost 1 base. CDR1 and CDR2 (germline): MNHNS, SASEGT. CDR3 region: CASSEWASGRGAKNIQYF. The CDR3 DNA reads TGTGCCAGCAGTGAATGGGCTAGCGGGAGAGGGGCCAAAAACATTCAGTACTTC.

The chain joins TRBV9 to TRBJ2-3, with 11 bases matching TRBD2. The germline gives CDR1 SGDLS, CDR2 YYNGEE. This CDR3 comprises 16 residues. With V trimmed by 3 bases and J by 9 bases, 12 bases remained unmatched. DNA for the CDR3: TGTGCCAGCAGCGGATTGACTAGCGGGGCCCGTAGCACGCAGTATTTT. As protein: CASSGLTSGARSTQYF.

The CDR3 region has the DNA TGTGCCAGCGGCAGGGTTTCTCCGGTGGCCCAGTACTTC. Amino acid sequence: CASGRVSPVAQYF. The chain employs TRBV28 and TRBJ2-5, with D tentatively TRBD1 (5 bases). This CDR3 region has 13 residues. Germline V gene sequence: CDR1 MDHEN, CDR2 SYDVKM. Trimming removed 8 bases from V and 9 bases from J, with 19 bases in between.

The V and J genes are TRBV29-1 and TRBJ1-2, with a tentative D call TRBD1 (5 bases). V was shortened by 5 bases and J by 6 bases, with 22 bases between the two germline ends. CDR3 size: 15 residues. The germline V gene has CDR1 SQVTM and CDR2 ANQGSEA. The DNA of the CDR3 is TGCAGCGTTATGATTAGCAGTCCGGGGGAAAATGGCTACACCTTC. It yields the protein CSVMISSPGENGYTF.

The CDR3 DNA sequence: TGTGCCAGCAGTTTACCGAGCGGGAACACCGGGGAGCTGTTTTTT. Amino acids: CASSLPSGNTGELFF. The chain joins TRBV6-2 or TRBV6-3 to TRBJ2-2; the D gene is possibly TRBD2 (5 bases). This CDR3 has 15 amino acids. V gave up 4 bases and J gave up 1 base, with 10 bases separating them. Per germline, CDR1 MNHEY and CDR2 SVGEGT.

The gene calls are TRBV6-5 and TRBJ1-2; 10 nucleotides line up with TRBD1. Germline V gives CDR1 MNHEY, CDR2 SVGAGI. The CDR3 runs to 15 residues. The V gene end was trimmed by 10 bases and the J gene end by 7 bases; junction bases not matched to a gene: 15. The CDR3, as DNA: TGTGCCACTGCTCCCACCGGGACAGGGGCACGTGGCTACACCTTC. This codes for CATAPTGTGARGYTF.

J is TRBJ2-1 and V is TRBV23-1, with TRBD2 as a possible D gene (5 bases). TRBV23-1 is known as an ORF, though its function is uncertain. V was clipped by 9 bases and J by 9 bases, with 15 bases between them. The CDR3 runs to 12 residues. CDR3 DNA: TGCGCCAGTGTTTTCGCTCGGGGTGAGCAGTTCTTC. It encodes CASVFARGEQFF.